A single sample gave rise to the 5 T cell receptor beta chains below, sequenced in a study of blood T cell repertoires in COVID-19. Assay used: immunoSEQ multiplex PCR; TCRdb lists only in-frame clones, some missing. Of roughly 250,000 clones listed, 70% to 85% were seen once; the top ten hold 4% to 6%. What was sequenced was peripheral blood. These receptors were collected from a woman of 80 years or more with active or convalescent COVID-19.

J is TRBJ1-5 and V is TRBV27; a possible D gene is TRBD1 (5 bases). This CDR3 has 15 amino acids. From germline, CDR1 is MNHEY and CDR2 SMNVEV (reference sequence). The ends were cut back, 4 bases at V and 8 bases at J, with 18 bases in the middle. CDR3 sequence reads: CASSSDSMLAKPQHF. CDR3 coding DNA: TGTGCCAGCAGTTCCGACAGTATGCTCGCGAAGCCCCAGCATTTT.

The gene calls are TRBV6-6 and TRBJ1-4; D gene unclear. Trimming took off 8 bases at V and 1 base at J, with 14 bases between the two ends. Germline V gives CDR1 MNHNY, CDR2 SVGAGI (reference sequence). The CDR3 totals 15 residues. The CDR3 DNA follows: TGTGCCAGCGGAGGTTACCTGGGAACTAATGAAAAACTGTTTTTT. Translation gives CASGGYLGTNEKLFF.

V gene TRBV15 combines with J gene TRBJ2-7, with TRBD1 as a possible D gene (6 bases). Germline CDR1 is LNHNV and CDR2 is YYDKDF (reference sequence). V was trimmed by 3 bases and J by 3 bases, leaving 9 bases between them. CDR3 length: 13 residues. The DNA of the CDR3 is TGTGCCACCAGCAGTGACAGGTACTACGAGCAGTACTTC. This gives the protein CATSSDRYYEQYF.

The V and J genes are TRBV7-9 and TRBJ2-7; a weak D match, TRBD2 (6 bases). CDR1 is SEHNR and CDR2 is FQNEAQ in the germline V gene (reference sequence). Between the trimmed V and J ends, which lost 5 bases and 3 bases, there was a span of 14 bases. The CDR3 contains 14 residues. DNA for the CDR3: TGTGCCAGCAGCCAACGTTCCGGGGGCTACGAGCAGTACTTC. This translates into CASSQRSGGYEQYF. Using reference TRBV7-9 and TRBJ2-7 for the parts outside the CDR3, the full variable domain is DTGVSQNPRHKITKRGQNVTFRCDPISEHNRLYWYRQTLGQGPEFLTYFQNEAQLEKSRLLSDRFSAERPKGSFSTLEIQRTEQGDSAMYLCASSQRSGGYEQYFGPGTRLTVT.

This clone was detected a few times. This chain joins TRBV18 and TRBJ1-2; D is ambiguous. This CDR3 is 13 amino acids long. In germline, CDR1 is KGHSH, CDR2 LQKENI. Trimming removed 2 bases at V and 7 bases at J, with 11 bases between. The DNA of the CDR3 is TGTGCCAGCTCACCATCCGAGCTAGGTGGCTACACCTTC. Its translation: CASSPSELGGYTF.